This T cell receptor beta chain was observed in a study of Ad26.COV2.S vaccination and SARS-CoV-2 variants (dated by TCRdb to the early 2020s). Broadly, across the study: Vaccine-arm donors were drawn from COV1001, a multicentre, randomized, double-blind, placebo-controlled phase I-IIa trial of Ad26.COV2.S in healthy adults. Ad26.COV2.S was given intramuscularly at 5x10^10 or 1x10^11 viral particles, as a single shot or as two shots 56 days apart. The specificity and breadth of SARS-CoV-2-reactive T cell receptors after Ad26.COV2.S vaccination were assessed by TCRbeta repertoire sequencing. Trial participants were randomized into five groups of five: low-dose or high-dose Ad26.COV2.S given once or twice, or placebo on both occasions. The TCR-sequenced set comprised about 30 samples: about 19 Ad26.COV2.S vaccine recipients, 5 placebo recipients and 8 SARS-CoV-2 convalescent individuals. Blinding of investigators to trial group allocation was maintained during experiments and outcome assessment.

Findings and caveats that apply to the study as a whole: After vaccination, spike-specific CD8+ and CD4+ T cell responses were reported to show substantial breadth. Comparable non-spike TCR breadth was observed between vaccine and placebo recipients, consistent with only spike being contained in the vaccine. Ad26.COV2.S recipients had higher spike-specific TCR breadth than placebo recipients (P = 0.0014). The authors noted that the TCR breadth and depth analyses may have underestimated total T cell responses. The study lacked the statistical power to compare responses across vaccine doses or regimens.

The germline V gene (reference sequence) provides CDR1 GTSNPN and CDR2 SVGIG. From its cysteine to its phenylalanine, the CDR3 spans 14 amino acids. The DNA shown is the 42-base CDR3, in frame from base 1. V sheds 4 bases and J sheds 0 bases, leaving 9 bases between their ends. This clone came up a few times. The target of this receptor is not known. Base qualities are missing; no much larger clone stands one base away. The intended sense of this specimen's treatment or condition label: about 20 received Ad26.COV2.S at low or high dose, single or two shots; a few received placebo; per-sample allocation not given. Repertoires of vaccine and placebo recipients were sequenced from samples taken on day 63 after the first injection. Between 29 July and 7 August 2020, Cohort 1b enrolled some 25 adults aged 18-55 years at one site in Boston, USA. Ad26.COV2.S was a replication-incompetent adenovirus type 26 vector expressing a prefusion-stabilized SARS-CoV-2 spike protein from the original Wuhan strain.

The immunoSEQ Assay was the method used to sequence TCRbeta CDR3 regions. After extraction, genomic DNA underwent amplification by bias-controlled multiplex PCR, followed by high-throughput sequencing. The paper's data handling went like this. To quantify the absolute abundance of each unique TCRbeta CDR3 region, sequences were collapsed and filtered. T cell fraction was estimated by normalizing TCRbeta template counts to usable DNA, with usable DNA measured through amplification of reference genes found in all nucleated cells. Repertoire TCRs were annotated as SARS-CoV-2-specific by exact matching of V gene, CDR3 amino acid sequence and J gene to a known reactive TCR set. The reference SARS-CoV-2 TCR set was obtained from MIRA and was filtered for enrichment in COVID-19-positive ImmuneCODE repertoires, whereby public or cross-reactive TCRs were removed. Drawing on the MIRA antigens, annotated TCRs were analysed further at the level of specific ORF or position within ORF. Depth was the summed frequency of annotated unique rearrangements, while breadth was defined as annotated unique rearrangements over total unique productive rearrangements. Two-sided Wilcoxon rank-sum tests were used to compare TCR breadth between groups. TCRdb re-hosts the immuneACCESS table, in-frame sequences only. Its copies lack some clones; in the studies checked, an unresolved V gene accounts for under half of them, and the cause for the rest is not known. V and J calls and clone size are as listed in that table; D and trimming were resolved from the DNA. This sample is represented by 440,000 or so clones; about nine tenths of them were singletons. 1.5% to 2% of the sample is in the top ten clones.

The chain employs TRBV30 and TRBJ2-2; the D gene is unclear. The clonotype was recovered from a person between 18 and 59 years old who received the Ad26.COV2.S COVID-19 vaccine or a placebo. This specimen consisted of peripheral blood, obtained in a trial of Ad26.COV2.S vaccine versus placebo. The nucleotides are TGTGCCTGGAAACCAGGTTCGAACACCGGGGAGCTGTTTTTT. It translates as CAWKPGSNTGELFF.